The entry below gives a single TCR beta chain sequence along with its context. The antigen is not known. This entry belongs to a study of cytomegalovirus exposure and HLA in healthy donors. In the study overall: Researchers previously reported finding 100 million or so unique TCR beta sequences from some 180 million T cells. The study, taken as a whole, reports: It was assumed in the presence/absence analyses that sequencing depth was roughly uniform across donors. TCR sequences were mostly rare, though some public TCRs occurred in many donors.

Looked up from germline, CDR1 is KGHSH and CDR2 is LQKENI. V trimming: 6 bases; J trimming: 1 base; junction bases outside the gene matches: 9. The CDR3 has 15 residues. With 60 Vbeta and 13 Jbeta primers, the PCR was carried out. Repertoires were generated with immunoSEQ multiplex PCR, while TCRdb's copy carries only in-frame clones and drops some. Here the sample spans roughly 200,000 clones, about 80% being singletons. This clonotype was sampled from a woman aged 60-70 years in good health and CMV-seropositive. The V and J genes are TRBV18 and TRBJ2-7, with 7 bases matching TRBD2. The material sequenced was PBMCs. DNA for the CDR3: TGTGCCAGCTCCCGCACGGGGGAGGGATCCTACGAGCAGTACTTC. Amino acids: CASSRTGEGSYEQYF.